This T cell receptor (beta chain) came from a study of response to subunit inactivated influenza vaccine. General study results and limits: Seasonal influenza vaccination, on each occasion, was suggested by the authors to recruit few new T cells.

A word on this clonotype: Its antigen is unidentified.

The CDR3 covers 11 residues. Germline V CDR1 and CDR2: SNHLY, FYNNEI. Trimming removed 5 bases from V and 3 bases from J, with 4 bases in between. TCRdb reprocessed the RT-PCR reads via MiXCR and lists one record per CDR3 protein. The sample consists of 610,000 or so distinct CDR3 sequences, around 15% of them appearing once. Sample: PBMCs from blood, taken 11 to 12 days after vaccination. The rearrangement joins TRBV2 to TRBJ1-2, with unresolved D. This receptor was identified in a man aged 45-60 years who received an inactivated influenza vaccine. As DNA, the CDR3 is TGTGCCAGCAGTTCGTACTATGGCTACACCTTC. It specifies CASSSYYGYTF.